Below, one TCR beta chain is given with its context. What it binds is unknown. The record originates from a study of cytotoxic CD8 clonotypes in ibrutinib-treated CLL. Study results and caveats: At baseline, clonality was higher than in age-matched healthy donors and correlated with CD8+ counts.

The planned depth of sequencing spanned 1 in 200,000 to 1 in 1 million T cells. Produced via immunoSEQ multiplex PCR; TCRdb's table is partial and in-frame only. The sample holds 250,000 to 350,000 clones, around 77% seen once. The J segment lost 0 bases and the V segment lost 5 bases, leaving 7 bases of the junction unmatched. CDR3 length: 15 amino acids. In germline, CDR1 is SEHNR, CDR2 FQNEAQ (reference sequence). Material: PBMCs, obtained at disease progression, from a patient treated with ibrutinib. The sequence came from a human donor with chronic lymphocytic leukemia. V usage is TRBV7-9 and J usage is TRBJ2-7; TRBD1 matches 7 bases. The CDR3 sequence: CASSHRDRSSYEQYF. CDR3 in DNA: TGTGCCAGCAGCCACCGGGACAGAAGCTCCTACGAGCAGTACTTC.